One TCR beta chain is described in this entry. Its antigen remains unknown. The CDR3 contains 12 residues. Trimming took off 5 bases at V and 5 bases at J, with 9 bases between the two ends. Germline CDR1 and CDR2: SGHAT and FQNNGV. The data stem from a study of graft-versus-host responses after intestinal transplantation. Across the whole study: Recipients underwent multivisceral, liver-intestinal, or isolated intestinal transplants. Anti-thymocyte globulin was used for induction in all recipients, who then took tacrolimus and steroids for approximately 3 years.

The authors processed graft tissue to release intraepithelial and lamina propria lymphocytes. Repertoires were generated with immunoSEQ multiplex PCR, while TCRdb's copy carries only in-frame clones and drops some. The sample records approximately 37,000 clones, about 85% being singletons. Study findings and constraints: Peak levels of circulating GvH clones tracked with early post-transplant HvG declines. GvH clones were found in recipient marrow; some appeared first in ileum or blood.

The specimen comprised ileum tissue, sampled about 200 days after intestinal transplant. The rearrangement links TRBV11-2 to TRBJ2-5, with D possibly matching TRBD1 (6 bases). The origin of this receptor is a human patient who received an intestinal transplant, so some T cells may come from the graft donor. The CDR3 nucleotides are TGTGCCAGCAGCAACAGGGTGGAGACCCAGTACTTC. The encoded protein is CASSNRVETQYF.